The sequence of this T cell receptor (beta chain) was determined in a study of CD8 T cells in ankylosing spondylitis. General study points: Clones linked to the disease showed a CD8+ phenotype. They occurred at relatively low frequencies in peripheral blood. Within ankylosing spondylitis blood, a TCR beta motif made up of eight highly homologous variants appeared to be characteristic.

This clonotype was observed at least ten times. Its matching antigen is unknown. V was trimmed by 2 bases and J by 6 bases, leaving 13 bases between them. The CDR3 contains 14 residues. The authors made TCR beta libraries by quantitative 5'-RACE with molecular barcodes. One entry per CDR3 protein results from TCRdb running MiXCR on the 5' RACE reads. The sample lists about 200,000 distinct CDR3 sequences, approximately 7.3% occurring once. This receptor was taken from a male donor with ankylosing spondylitis. The sequenced material came from blood, either unsorted or a sorted T cell fraction (not recorded which). The chain employs TRBV12-3 or TRBV12-4 and TRBJ1-1; D gene uncertain. The CDR3 is CASSLQRLVPEAFF. CDR3 bases: TGTGCCAGCAGTTTACAACGACTGGTACCTGAAGCTTTCTTT.